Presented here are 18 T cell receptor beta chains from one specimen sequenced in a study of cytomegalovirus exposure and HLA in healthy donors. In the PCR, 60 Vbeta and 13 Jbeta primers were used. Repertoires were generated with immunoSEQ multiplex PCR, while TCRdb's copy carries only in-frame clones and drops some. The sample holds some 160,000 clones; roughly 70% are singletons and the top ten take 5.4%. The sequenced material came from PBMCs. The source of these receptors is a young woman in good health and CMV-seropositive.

The CDR3 loop is CASSYSGADTEAFF. CDR3 bases: TGTGCCAGCAGTTACTCAGGCGCGGACACTGAAGCTTTCTTT. V and J are TRBV6-5 and TRBJ1-1; D is uncertain. Trimming took 0 bases from V and 3 from J, leaving 8 bases between them. The CDR3 is 14 amino acids. Germline lookup yields CDR1 MNHEY and CDR2 SVGAGI.

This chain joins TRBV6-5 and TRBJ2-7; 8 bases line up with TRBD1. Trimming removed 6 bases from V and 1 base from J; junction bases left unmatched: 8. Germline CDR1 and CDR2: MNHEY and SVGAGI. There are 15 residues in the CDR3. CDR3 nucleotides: TGTGCCAGCAGCCGGGCAGGGGGCCGGTCCTACGAGCAGTACTTC. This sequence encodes CASSRAGGRSYEQYF.

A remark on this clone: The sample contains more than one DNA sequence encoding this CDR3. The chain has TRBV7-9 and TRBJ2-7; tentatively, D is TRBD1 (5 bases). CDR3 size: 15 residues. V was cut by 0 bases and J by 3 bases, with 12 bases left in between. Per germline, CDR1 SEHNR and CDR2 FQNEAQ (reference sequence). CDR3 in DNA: TGTGCCAGCAGCTTAGCCCAGGGCTTGTACTACGAGCAGTACTTC. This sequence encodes CASSLAQGLYYEQYF.

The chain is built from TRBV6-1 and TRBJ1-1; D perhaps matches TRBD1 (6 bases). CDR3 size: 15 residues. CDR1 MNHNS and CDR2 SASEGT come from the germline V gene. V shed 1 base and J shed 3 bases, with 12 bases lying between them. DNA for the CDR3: TGTGCCAGCAGTGAAGTCCTGGGGGCTTACACTGAAGCTTTCTTT. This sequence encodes CASSEVLGAYTEAFF.

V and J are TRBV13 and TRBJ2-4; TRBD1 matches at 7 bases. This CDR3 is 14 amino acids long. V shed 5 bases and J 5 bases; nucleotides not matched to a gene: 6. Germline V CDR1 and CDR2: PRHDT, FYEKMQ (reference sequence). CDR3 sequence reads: CASSQRDSQNIQYF. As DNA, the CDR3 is TGTGCCAGCAGCCAACGGGACAGTCAAAACATTCAGTACTTC. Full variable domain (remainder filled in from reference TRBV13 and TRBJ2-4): AAGVIQSPRHLIKEKRETATLKCYPIPRHDTVYWYQQGPGQDPQFLISFYEKMQSDKGSIPDRFSAQQFSDYHSELNMSSLELGDSALYFCASSQRDSQNIQYFGAGTRLSVL.

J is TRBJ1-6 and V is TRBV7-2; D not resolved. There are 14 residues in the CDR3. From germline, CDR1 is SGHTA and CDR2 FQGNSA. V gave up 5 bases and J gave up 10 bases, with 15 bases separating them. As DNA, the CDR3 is TGTGCCAGCAGCAGGACGGGCGGGGAGTCACCCCTCCACTTT. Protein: CASSRTGGESPLHF.

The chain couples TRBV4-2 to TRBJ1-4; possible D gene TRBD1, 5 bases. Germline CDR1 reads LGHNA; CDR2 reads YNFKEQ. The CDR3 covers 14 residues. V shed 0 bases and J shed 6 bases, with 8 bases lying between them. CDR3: CASSQEGEDEKLFF. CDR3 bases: TGTGCCAGCAGCCAAGAAGGGGAGGATGAAAAACTGTTTTTT.

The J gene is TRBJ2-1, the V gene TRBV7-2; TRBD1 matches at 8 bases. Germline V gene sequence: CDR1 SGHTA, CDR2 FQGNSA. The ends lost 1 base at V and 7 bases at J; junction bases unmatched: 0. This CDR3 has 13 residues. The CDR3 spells CASSLGTGNEQFF. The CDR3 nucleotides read TGTGCCAGCAGCTTAGGGACAGGGAATGAGCAGTTCTTC.

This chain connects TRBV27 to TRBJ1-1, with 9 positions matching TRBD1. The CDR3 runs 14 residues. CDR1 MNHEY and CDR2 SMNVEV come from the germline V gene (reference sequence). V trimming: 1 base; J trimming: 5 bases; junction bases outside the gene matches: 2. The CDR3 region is CASSLYRGRTEAFF. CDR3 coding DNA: TGTGCCAGCAGTTTATACAGGGGGCGGACTGAAGCTTTCTTT.

This chain's CDR3 is CASSLVGLAGGRDTQYF. CDR3 coding DNA: TGTGCCAGCAGCTTAGTGGGATTGGCGGGGGGGCGAGATACGCAGTATTTT. V gene TRBV7-2 combines with J gene TRBJ2-3, with 9 bases fitting TRBD2. The V gene's germline CDR1 is SGHTA and CDR2 FQGNSA. This CDR3 region has 17 residues. The trim removed 1 base at V and 5 bases at J, leaving 10 bases unmatched.

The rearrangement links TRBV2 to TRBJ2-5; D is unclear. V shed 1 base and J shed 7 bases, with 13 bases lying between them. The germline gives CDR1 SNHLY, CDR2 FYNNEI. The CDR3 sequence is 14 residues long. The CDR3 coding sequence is TGTGCCAGCAGTGAAGGGCCCACCGGCGGGACCCAGTACTTC. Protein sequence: CASSEGPTGGTQYF.

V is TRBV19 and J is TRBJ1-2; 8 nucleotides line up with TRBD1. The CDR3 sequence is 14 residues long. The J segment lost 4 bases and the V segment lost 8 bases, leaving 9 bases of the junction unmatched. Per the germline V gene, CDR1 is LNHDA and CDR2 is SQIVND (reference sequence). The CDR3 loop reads CASQHRDRSYGYTF. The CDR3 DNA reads TGTGCCAGTCAGCACCGGGACAGGTCCTATGGCTACACCTTC. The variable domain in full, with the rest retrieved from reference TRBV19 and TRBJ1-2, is DGGITQSPKYLFRKEGQNVTLSCEQNLNHDAMYWYRQDPGQGLRLIYYSQIVNDFQKGDIAEGYSVSREKKESFPLTVTSAQKNPTAFYLCASQHRDRSYGYTFGSGTRLTVV.

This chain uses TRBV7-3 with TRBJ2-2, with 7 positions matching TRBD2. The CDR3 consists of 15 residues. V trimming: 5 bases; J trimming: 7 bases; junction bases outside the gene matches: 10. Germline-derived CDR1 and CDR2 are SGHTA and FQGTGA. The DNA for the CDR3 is TGTGCCAGCAGCCGTGGGACGGGGGGAAACGGGGAGCTGTTTTTT. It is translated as CASSRGTGGNGELFF.

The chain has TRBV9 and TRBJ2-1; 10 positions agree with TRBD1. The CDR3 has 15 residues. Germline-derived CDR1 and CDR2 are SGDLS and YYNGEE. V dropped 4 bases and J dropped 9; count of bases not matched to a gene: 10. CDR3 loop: CASSRRGQGFGEQFF. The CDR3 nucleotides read TGTGCCAGCAGCCGACGGGGACAGGGGTTCGGTGAGCAGTTCTTC.

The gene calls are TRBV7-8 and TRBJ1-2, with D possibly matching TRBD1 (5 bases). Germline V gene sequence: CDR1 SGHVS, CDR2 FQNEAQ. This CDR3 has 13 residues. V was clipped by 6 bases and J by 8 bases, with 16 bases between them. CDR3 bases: TGTGCCAGCAGTCCTACGGGGGTGGAGGGCTACACCTTC. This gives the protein CASSPTGVEGYTF. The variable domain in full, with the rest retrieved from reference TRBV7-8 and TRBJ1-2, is GAGVSQSPRYKVAKRGQDVALRCDPISGHVSLFWYQQALGQGPEFLTYFQNEAQLDKSGLPSDRFFAERPEGSVSTLKIQRTQQEDSAVYLCASSPTGVEGYTFGSGTRLTVV.

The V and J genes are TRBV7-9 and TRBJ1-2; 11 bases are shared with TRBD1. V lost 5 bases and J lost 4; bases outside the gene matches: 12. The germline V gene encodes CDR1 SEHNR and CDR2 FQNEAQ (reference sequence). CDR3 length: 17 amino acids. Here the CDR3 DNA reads TGTGCCAGCAGCCGCGGCCGGACAGGGGGCCAAGTCTATGGCTACACCTTC. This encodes CASSRGRTGGQVYGYTF.

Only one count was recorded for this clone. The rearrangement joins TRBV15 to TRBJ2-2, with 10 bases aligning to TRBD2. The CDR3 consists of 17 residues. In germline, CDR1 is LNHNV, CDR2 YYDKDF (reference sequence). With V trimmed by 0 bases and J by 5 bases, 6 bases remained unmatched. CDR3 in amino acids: CATSRDELAGKTGELFF. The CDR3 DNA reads TGTGCCACCAGCAGAGATGAACTAGCGGGGAAAACCGGGGAGCTGTTTTTT.

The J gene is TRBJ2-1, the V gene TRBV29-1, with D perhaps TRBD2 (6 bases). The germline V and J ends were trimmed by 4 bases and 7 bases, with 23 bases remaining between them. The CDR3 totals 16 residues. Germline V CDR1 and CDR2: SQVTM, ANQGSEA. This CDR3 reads CSVGGVRGGLKNEQFF. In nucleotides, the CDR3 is TGCAGCGTTGGAGGGGTTAGGGGAGGTCTGAAGAATGAGCAGTTCTTC.